Listed below are T cell receptor beta chains from one sample, sequenced in a study of cytomegalovirus exposure and HLA in healthy donors. TCRdb keeps only in-frame clones here, not all; method: immunoSEQ multiplex PCR. The table records under 150,000 clones, 70% to 90% of them present only once. The sample comprised PBMCs. The origin of the receptors is a man aged 40-50 years in good health and CMV-seronegative. Each CDR3 is given with its conserved first and last residue. D genes are given only for firm matches. Some rows mark clone size as missing; the rest say once, few, many or name a class of expanded clone.

>.|TRBJ1-1|TRBV9|TRBD1
CASRGGLDTEAFF
TGTGCCAGCAGAGGGGGCTTAGACACTGAAGCTTTCTTT
>.|TRBJ2-3|TRBV6-1|.
CASSHGGDTQYF
TGTGCCAGCAGCCACGGGGGAGATACGCAGTATTTT
>few|TRBJ2-3|TRBV10-3|.
CAISESGLSVVTDTQYF
TGTGCCATCAGTGAGTCTGGACTTAGCGTGGTCACAGATACGCAGTATTTT
>.|TRBJ2-5|TRBV6-6|.
CASTYGGETQYF
TGTGCCAGCACCTACGGGGGAGAGACCCAGTACTTC
>.|TRBJ2-1|TRBV7-9|.
CASSSGVAAYNEQFF
TGTGCCAGCAGTTCCGGAGTAGCGGCCTACAATGAGCAGTTCTTC
>.|TRBJ2-3|TRBV5-4|.
CASSFEGSDTDTQYF
TGTGCCAGCAGCTTTGAGGGTAGCGACACAGATACGCAGTATTTT
>.|TRBJ1-2|TRBV6-5|.
CASSIAEGGYTF
TGTGCCAGCAGTATAGCGGAAGGCGGCTACACCTTC
>.|TRBJ2-1|TRBV5-1|.
CASSLETQGLYNEQFF
TGCGCCAGCAGCCTAGAAACGCAGGGTCTCTACAATGAGCAGTTCTTC
>.|TRBJ1-6|TRBV7-2|.
CASSVQGLGSPLHF
TGTGCCAGCAGCGTGCAGGGATTGGGTTCACCCCTCCACTTT
>.|TRBJ1-1|TRBV5-1|.
CASSLAIGVTEAFF
TGCGCCAGCAGCTTGGCCATAGGGGTCACTGAAGCTTTCTTT
>.|TRBJ2-7|TRBV5-4|.
CASSLQSAEQYF
TGTGCCAGCAGCTTGCAGAGCGCCGAGCAGTACTTC
>.|TRBJ1-1|TRBV6-5|TRBD1
CASSYPGQGNTEAFF
TGTGCCAGCAGTTACCCGGGACAGGGGAACACTGAAGCTTTCTTT
>.|TRBJ2-1|TRBV29-1|.
CSVDGRNEQFF
TGCAGCGTTGATGGGAGAAATGAGCAGTTCTTC
>.|TRBJ2-1|TRBV9|TRBD2
CASSGTSGGAEQFF
TGTGCCAGCAGCGGGACTAGCGGGGGGGCCGAGCAGTTCTTC
>.|TRBJ2-3|TRBV13|TRBD1
CASSQPNRGDTQYF
TGTGCCAGCAGCCAACCGAACAGGGGAGATACGCAGTATTTT
>once|TRBJ1-1|TRBV18|.
CASSPEFWGTGNTEAFF
TGTGCCAGCTCACCAGAGTTTTGGGGAACAGGGAACACTGAAGCTTTCTTT
>few|TRBJ2-7|TRBV19|.
CASSDQASYEQYF
TGTGCCAGTAGTGACCAGGCCTCCTACGAGCAGTACTTC
>.|TRBJ1-2|TRBV27|.
CASSLNRNYGYTF
TGTGCCAGCAGTTTGAACAGGAATTATGGCTACACCTTC
>.|TRBJ2-2|TRBV5-4|.
CASSPQGRDTGELFF
TGTGCCAGCAGCCCGCAGGGTAGGGACACCGGGGAGCTGTTTTTT
>.|TRBJ2-7|TRBV2|TRBD1
CASRRQGAGYEQYF
TGTGCCAGCAGACGACAGGGGGCTGGGTACGAGCAGTACTTC
>.|TRBJ2-3|TRBV5-1|TRBD2
CASGVTTSGVTDTQYF
TGCGCCAGCGGGGTAACCACTAGCGGGGTTACAGATACGCAGTATTTT
>.|TRBJ1-1|TRBV7-3|.
CASSPTLNTEAFF
TGTGCCAGCAGCCCTACTTTGAACACTGAAGCTTTCTTT
>.|TRBJ2-7|TRBV6-5|TRBD1
CASSYGTGYEQYF
TGTGCCAGCAGTTACGGGACAGGATACGAGCAGTACTTC
>.|TRBJ2-5|TRBV7-8|TRBD2
CASSRAGGPQETQYF
TGTGCCAGCAGCAGAGCGGGAGGGCCACAAGAGACCCAGTACTTC
>.|TRBJ2-3|TRBV5-1|.
CASSLQGYTDTQYF
TGCGCCAGCAGCCTACAGGGTTACACAGATACGCAGTATTTT
>.|TRBJ1-2|TRBV5-5|TRBD1
CASSADRDGYTF
TGTGCCAGCAGCGCGGACAGGGACGGCTACACCTTC
>.|TRBJ2-7|TRBV19|.
CASSRSPGTVAYEQYF
TGTGCCAGTAGCCGCTCCCCCGGAACAGTCGCCTACGAGCAGTACTTC
>few|TRBJ2-3|TRBV29-1|.
CSASPASTDTQYF
TGCAGCGCGAGCCCCGCTAGCACAGATACGCAGTATTTT
>.|TRBJ1-1|TRBV28|.
CASTSRLTKAFF
TGTGCCAGCACAAGTAGACTAACCAAAGCTTTCTTT
>.|TRBJ2-5|TRBV30|TRBD1
CAWSSLDRAQETQYF
TGTGCCTGGAGTTCCCTTGACAGGGCCCAAGAGACCCAGTACTTC
>.|TRBJ2-5|TRBV2|.
CASSVDRNQETQYF
TGTGCCAGCAGCGTCGACAGGAACCAAGAGACCCAGTACTTC
>.|TRBJ2-5|TRBV29-1|TRBD1
CSVGPGGETQYF
TGCAGCGTTGGTCCAGGGGGAGAGACCCAGTACTTC
>once|TRBJ2-5|TRBV7-2|TRBD2
CASSLMLAGGETQYF
TGTGCCAGCAGCTTAATGCTAGCGGGGGGTGAGACCCAGTACTTC
>.|TRBJ1-2|TRBV10-3|.
CAISRHLGERETWYGYTF
TGTGCCATCAGCCGCCACCTAGGGGAGCGGGAAACTTGGTATGGCTACACCTTC
>.|TRBJ1-5|TRBV6-5|TRBD1
CASRPDRVSNQPQHF
TGTGCCAGCAGACCTGACAGGGTTAGCAATCAGCCCCAGCATTTT
>few|TRBJ2-2|TRBV5-1|TRBD2
CASSRTSGDTGELFF
TGCGCCAGCAGCAGAACTAGCGGGGACACCGGGGAGCTGTTTTTT
>.|TRBJ2-5|TRBV7-9|.
CASSSDSKTQYF
TGTGCCAGCAGCTCCGACTCGAAGACCCAGTACTTC
>.|TRBJ1-1|TRBV6-6|TRBD1
CASSLQGSRTEAFF
TGTGCCAGCAGTCTACAGGGGAGCCGGACTGAAGCTTTCTTT
>.|TRBJ2-7|TRBV25-1|.
CASSEFGSYEQYF
TGTGCCAGCAGTGAATTCGGGAGTTACGAGCAGTACTTC
>.|TRBJ1-1|TRBV11-2|.
CASSLDRGRGSTEAFF
TGTGCCAGCAGCTTAGATCGCGGGCGCGGTTCGACTGAAGCTTTCTTT
>.|TRBJ2-4|TRBV4-3|TRBD1
CASSQATGDIQYF
TGCGCCAGCAGCCAAGCGACAGGGGACATTCAGTACTTC
>.|TRBJ1-1|TRBV10-3|TRBD1
CATSRGTGDTEAFF
TGTGCCACCTCACGTGGGACAGGCGACACTGAAGCTTTCTTT
>few|TRBJ1-1|TRBV5-1|TRBD1
CASSLVAGTGRTEAFF
TGCGCCAGCAGCTTGGTGGCGGGGACAGGGCGCACTGAAGCTTTCTTT
>.|TRBJ2-5|TRBV7-8|.
CASSLTFETQYF
TGTGCCAGCAGCTTAACTTTCGAGACCCAGTACTTC
>.|TRBJ1-4|TRBV5-1|TRBD1
CASGRTGFGEKLFF
TGCGCCAGCGGGCGGACAGGGTTTGGTGAAAAACTGTTTTTT
>few|TRBJ1-5|TRBV19|.
CASSPAGGWVDSNQPQHF
TGTGCCAGTAGTCCCGCCGGGGGGTGGGTTGATAGCAATCAGCCCCAGCATTTT
>.|TRBJ1-2|TRBV6-5|TRBD1
CASSRQGAYGYTF
TGTGCCAGCAGTCGACAGGGGGCCTATGGCTACACCTTC
>.|TRBJ2-5|TRBV7-9|.
CASSLRELQETQYF
TGTGCCAGCAGCTTAAGAGAGTTACAAGAGACCCAGTACTTC
>.|TRBJ2-2|TRBV27|.
CASSPDTGELFF
TGTGCCAGCAGTCCGGACACCGGGGAGCTGTTTTTT
>.|TRBJ1-1|TRBV5-6|TRBD1
CASSSRGPAFF
TGTGCCAGCAGCTCTAGGGGGCCGGCTTTCTTT
>few|TRBJ2-7|TRBV4-3|TRBD1
CASSPGTGVYEQYF
TGCGCCAGCAGCCCAGGGACAGGGGTCTACGAGCAGTACTTC